One and the same sample provided the 16 T cell receptor beta chains below, sequenced in a study of T cells in Graves' hyperthyroidism and ophthalmopathy. Researchers amplified the TCR beta CDR3 regions from RNA transcripts. An initial round of RT-PCR targeting the TCR CDR3 relied on the HTBI primer set. A single record per CDR3 protein comes from TCRdb applying MiXCR to the multiplex PCR reads. This table has around 620,000 distinct CDR3 sequences, around 15% appearing once. Specimen: blood. All receptors derive from a woman aged 30 to 39 with Graves' hyperthyroidism.

The chain is built from TRBV20-1 and TRBJ1-2; no reliable D call. The V gene's germline CDR1 is DFQATT and CDR2 SNEGSKA (reference sequence). This CDR3 has 12 residues. V was pared by 1 base and J by 14 bases, with 17 bases between. The CDR3 nucleotides read TGCAGTGCTAGAGGTCCGGGCACTGTCGAGACCTTC. Protein sequence: CSARGPGTVETF.

This chain uses TRBV10-2 with TRBJ1-1; 9 bases are a match to TRBD1. Germline CDR1 and CDR2: WSHSY and SAAADI. This CDR3 has 14 amino acids. J lost 4 bases, V lost 6 bases, and 6 bases had no gene match. The CDR3 is CASRPDRGSTEAFF. CDR3 DNA: TGCGCCAGCAGACCCGACAGGGGGAGCACTGAAGCTTTCTTT.

A remark on this clonotype: Its ends do not fully match the called genes, so a read error is possible. The V and J genes are TRBV7-8 and TRBJ2-1; D remains ambiguous. In germline, CDR1 is SGHVS, CDR2 FQNEAQ. The CDR3 loop spans 11 amino acids. The CDR3 protein is CTSILYNEQFF. The CDR3 coding sequence is TGTACCAGCATCTTATACAATGAGCAGTTCTTC.

In its sample, this clonotype was seen a few times. The chain joins TRBV20-1 to TRBJ2-7; D is undetermined. CDR1 DFQATT and CDR2 SNEGSKA come from the germline V gene (reference sequence). The CDR3 contains 11 residues. V was clipped by 3 bases and J by 4 bases, with 7 bases between them. CDR3 nucleotides: TGCAGTGCTAGCTCCCCGTACGAGCAGTACTTC. Translating gives CSASSPYEQYF.

There are many counts of this clonotype. The rearrangement links TRBV28 to TRBJ1-3; the D gene is possibly TRBD1 (6 bases). Trimming removed 0 bases from V and 4 bases from J, with 7 bases in between. CDR1 is MDHEN and CDR2 is SYDVKM in the germline V gene. The CDR3 is 14 residues long. CDR3 loop: CASSLWGGGNTIYF. DNA for the CDR3: TGTGCCAGCAGTTTATGGGGGGGCGGAAACACCATATATTTT.

This clonotype was seen a handful of times. V is TRBV7-9 and J is TRBJ2-3; D unresolved. Looked up from germline, CDR1 is SEHNR and CDR2 is FQNEAQ (reference sequence). This CDR3 contains 13 residues. The germline V and J ends were trimmed by 5 bases and 4 bases, with 10 bases remaining between them. CDR3 region: CASSPTMSDTQYF. The DNA of the CDR3 is TGTGCCAGCAGCCCTACGATGTCAGATACGCAGTATTTT.

This clonotype appeared many times. This chain joins TRBV19 and TRBJ1-1, with D tentatively TRBD1 (5 bases). The CDR3 loop spans 12 amino acids. Trimming cost V 6 bases and J 5 bases, with 10 bases left between them. Germline-derived CDR1 and CDR2 are LNHDA and SQIVND (reference sequence). The CDR3 sequence is CASRLGETEAFF. Here the CDR3 DNA reads TGTGCCAGTAGGTTGGGGGAAACTGAAGCTTTCTTT.

This clonotype has ten or more counts. The chain carries TRBV6-1 and TRBJ2-7; 10 bases are shared with TRBD2. There are 18 residues in the CDR3. V lost 5 bases to trimming and J lost 2 bases; unmatched junction nucleotides: 15. Germline CDR1 reads MNHNS; CDR2 reads SASEGT. CDR3 sequence reads: CASSYFAGVSGRAYEQYF. The DNA for the CDR3 is TGTGCCAGCAGTTATTTCGCGGGGGTAAGCGGGAGGGCCTACGAGCAGTACTTC.

This clonotype appeared a few times. CDR3 sequence (DNA): TGCAGTGCAGGGGACAGCTCCTACGAGCAGTACTTC. This sequence encodes CSAGDSSYEQYF. V and J are TRBV20-1 and TRBJ2-7; 7 bases are a match to TRBD1. V gave up 6 bases and J gave up 0 bases; unmatched junction bases: 2. The CDR3 sequence is 12 residues long. The V gene's germline CDR1 is DFQATT and CDR2 SNEGSKA (reference sequence).

The rearrangement joins TRBV7-9 to TRBJ1-6, with D possibly TRBD1 on 5 matching bases. There are 15 residues in the CDR3. Germline V gene lookup returns CDR1 SEHNR and CDR2 FQNEAQ (reference sequence). The V gene lost 5 bases and the J gene lost 7 bases, with 15 bases spanning the gap. DNA for the CDR3: TGTGCCAGCAGCCCGCCCGGGACCGTAAATTCACCCCTCCACTTT. Its translation: CASSPPGTVNSPLHF.

The chain links TRBV7-8 to TRBJ2-1; a weak D match, TRBD2 (6 bases). Per germline, CDR1 SGHVS and CDR2 FQNEAQ. V was clipped by 3 bases and J by 12 bases, with 21 bases between them. This CDR3 spans 15 amino acids. The CDR3 DNA sequence: TGTGCCAGCAGCTTGAACGCGGGGTCCGTCTGGGGGCAGTTCTTC. This gives the protein CASSLNAGSVWGQFF.

The table lists this clonotype with many counts. The gene calls are TRBV6-6 and TRBJ2-7; D is undetermined. The V end lost 0 bases, the J end lost 0 bases, and 6 bases lay between the germline ends. CDR3 size: 14 residues. Germline CDR1 is MNHNY and CDR2 is SVGAGI (reference sequence). This chain's CDR3 is CASSYSHSSYEQYF. The CDR3 DNA reads TGTGCCAGCAGTTACTCGCATAGCTCCTACGAGCAGTACTTC.

This clonotype has ten or more counts. In DNA, the CDR3 is TGTGCCAGCCGGGAGGGGCACACCGGGGAGCTGTTTTTT. This translates into CASREGHTGELFF. The rearrangement joins TRBV2 to TRBJ2-2, with 8 bases fitting TRBD2. The CDR3 loop spans 13 amino acids. Per germline, CDR1 SNHLY and CDR2 FYNNEI. The V and J ends lost 8 bases and 3 bases, in that order; junction bases with no gene match: 2.

This clonotype was seen many times. The chain joins TRBV28 to TRBJ2-7, with D possibly being TRBD1 or TRBD2 (6 bases each). The V gene's germline CDR1 is MDHEN and CDR2 SYDVKM. Trimming stripped 5 bases from V and 7 bases from J, with 15 bases between. This CDR3 contains 13 residues. DNA of the CDR3: TGTGCCAGCAGTGGGGGGCCTAGGAGGGAGCAGTACTTC. It translates to CASSGGPRREQYF.

This clonotype has a count of ten or more. The chain combines TRBV30 with TRBJ1-2, with no clear D. The germline gives CDR1 GTSNPN, CDR2 SVGIG (reference sequence). V was clipped by 2 bases and J by 4 bases, with 11 bases between them. The length of the CDR3 is 13 residues. CDR3 region: CAWSSGAGYGYTF. For the CDR3, the DNA is TGTGCCTGGAGTTCAGGTGCCGGCTATGGCTACACCTTC.

This clonotype was detected ten times or more. The chain uses TRBV2 and TRBJ2-3, with TRBD2 identical over 7 bases. The V gene's germline CDR1 is SNHLY and CDR2 FYNNEI. CDR3 length: 15 amino acids. Trimming cost V 4 bases and J 11 bases; bases outside gene matches: 15. In DNA, the CDR3 is TGTGCCAGCAGTGCGGAGCGGGGCTCCGGGGGGATGCAGTATTTT. This encodes CASSAERGSGGMQYF.